This TCR beta chain was observed in a study of regulatory T cells in long-lasting Graves disease. This clonotype was counted a few times. Its antigen is not known. Time point indicated: newly diagnosed GD, antithyroid drugs for less than 3 months. PBMCs were the source of the RNA used for TCR sequencing. Through Arm-PCR of CDR3 regions and iRepertoire HTBI primers, TCR beta libraries were built. In TCRdb, the multiplex PCR reads were re-called with MiXCR into one record per CDR3 protein. The data contain about 540,000 distinct CDR3 sequences, approximately 12% of them seen just once; the ten biggest clones take up roughly 10%. Overall study results and limits: The number of shared public clonotypes was higher in persistent patients (around 2,700) than new patients (more than 850). With persistent disease, TRBV28, TRBJ1-2 and TRBJ2-5 were the favored segments.

The germline CDR1 and CDR2 sequences are KGHSH and LQKENI. Trimming took off 1 base at V and 5 bases at J, with 14 bases between the two ends. The CDR3 sequence is 15 residues long. The data were also submitted as part of a second study, on T cells in Graves' hyperthyroidism and ophthalmopathy. That paper states: Median prediction lead before ophthalmopathy onset was 6.5 months with the model.

The clonotype originates from a man aged 25-45 years with Graves disease. This chain joins TRBV18 and TRBJ2-5; D is unclear. This specimen was peripheral blood mononuclear cells (PBMCs), taken at new diagnosis, from a patient treated with antithyroid drugs. The CDR3 protein is CASSPRRPPVETQYF. The CDR3 nucleotides read TGTGCCAGCTCACCACGTAGACCTCCGGTGGAGACCCAGTACTTC. The full variable domain, with the rest looked up from reference TRBV18 and TRBJ2-5, is NAGVMQNPRHLVRRRGQEARLRCSPMKGHSHVYWYRQLPEEGLKFMVYLQKENIIDESGMPKERFSAEFPKEGPSILRIQQVVRGDSAAYFCASSPRRPPVETQYFGPGTRLLVL.